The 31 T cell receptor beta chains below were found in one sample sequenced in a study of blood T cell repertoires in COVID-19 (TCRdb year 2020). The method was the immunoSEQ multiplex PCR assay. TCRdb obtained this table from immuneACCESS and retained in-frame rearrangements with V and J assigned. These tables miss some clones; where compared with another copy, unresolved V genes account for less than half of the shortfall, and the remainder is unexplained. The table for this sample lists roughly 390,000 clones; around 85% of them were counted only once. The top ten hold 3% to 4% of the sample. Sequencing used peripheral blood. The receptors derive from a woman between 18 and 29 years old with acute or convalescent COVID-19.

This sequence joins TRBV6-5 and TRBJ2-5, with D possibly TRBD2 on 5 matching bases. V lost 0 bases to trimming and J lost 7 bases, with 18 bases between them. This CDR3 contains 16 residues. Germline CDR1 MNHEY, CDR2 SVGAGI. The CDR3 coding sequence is TGTGCCAGCAGTTACTCGATGTCAGCGGATTTCGGGACCCAGTACTTC. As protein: CASSYSMSADFGTQYF.

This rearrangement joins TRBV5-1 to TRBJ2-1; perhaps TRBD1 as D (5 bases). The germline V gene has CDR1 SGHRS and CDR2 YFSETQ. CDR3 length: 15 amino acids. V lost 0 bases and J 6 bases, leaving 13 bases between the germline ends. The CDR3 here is CASSLEQPGSNEQFF. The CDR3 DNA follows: TGCGCCAGCAGCTTGGAACAGCCAGGGTCCAATGAGCAGTTCTTC. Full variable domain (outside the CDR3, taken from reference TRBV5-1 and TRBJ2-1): KAGVTQTPRYLIKTRGQQVTLSCSPISGHRSVSWYQQTPGQGLQFLFEYFSETQRNKGNFPGRFSGRQFSNSRSEMNVSTLELGDSALYLCASSLEQPGSNEQFFGPGTRLTVL.

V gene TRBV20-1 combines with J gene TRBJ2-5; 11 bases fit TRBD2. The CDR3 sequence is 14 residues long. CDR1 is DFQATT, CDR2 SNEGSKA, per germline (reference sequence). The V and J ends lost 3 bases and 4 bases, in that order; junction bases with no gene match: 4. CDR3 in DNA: TGCAGTGCTAGTCCTCTAGCGGGAGGAGAGACCCAGTACTTC. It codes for CSASPLAGGETQYF.

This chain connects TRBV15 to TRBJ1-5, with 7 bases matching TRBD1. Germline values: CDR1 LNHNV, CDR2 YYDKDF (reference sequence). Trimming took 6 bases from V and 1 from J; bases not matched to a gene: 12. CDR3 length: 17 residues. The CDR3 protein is CATSFPTGALSNQPQHF. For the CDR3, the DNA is TGTGCCACCAGTTTCCCTACAGGGGCCCTCAGCAATCAGCCCCAGCATTTT. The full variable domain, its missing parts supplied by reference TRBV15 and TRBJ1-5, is DAMVIQNPRYQVTQFGKPVTLSCSQTLNHNVMYWYQQKSSQAPKLLFHYYDKDFNNEADTPDNFQSRRPNTSFCFLDIRSPGLGDTAMYLCATSFPTGALSNQPQHFGDGTRLSIL.

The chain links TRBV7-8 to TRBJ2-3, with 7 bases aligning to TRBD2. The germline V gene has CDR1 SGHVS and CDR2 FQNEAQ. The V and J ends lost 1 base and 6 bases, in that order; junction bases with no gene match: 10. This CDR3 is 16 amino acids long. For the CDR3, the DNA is TGTGCCAGCAGCTTAGGGACTAGTAAGGTCAGCGATACGCAGTATTTT. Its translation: CASSLGTSKVSDTQYF.

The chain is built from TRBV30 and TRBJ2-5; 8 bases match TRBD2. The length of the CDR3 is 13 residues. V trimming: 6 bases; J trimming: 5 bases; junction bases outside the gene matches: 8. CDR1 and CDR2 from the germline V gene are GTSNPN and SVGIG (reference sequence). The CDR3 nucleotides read TGTGCCTGCCAACGGGGGGGGCCCGAGACCCAGTACTTC. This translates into CACQRGGPETQYF.

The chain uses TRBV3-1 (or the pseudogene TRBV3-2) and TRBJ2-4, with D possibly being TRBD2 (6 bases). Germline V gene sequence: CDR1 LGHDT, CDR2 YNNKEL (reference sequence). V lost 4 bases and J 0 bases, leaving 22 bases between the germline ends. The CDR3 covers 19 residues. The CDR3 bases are TGTGCCAGCAGCCGAGATGCCCCGGGACTGGTATTAGCCAAAAACATTCAGTACTTC. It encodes CASSRDAPGLVLAKNIQYF.

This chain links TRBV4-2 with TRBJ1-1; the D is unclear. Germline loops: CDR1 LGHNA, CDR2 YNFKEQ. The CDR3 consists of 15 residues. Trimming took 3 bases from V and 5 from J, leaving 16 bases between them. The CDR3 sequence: CASSHPPPGETEAFF. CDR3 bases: TGTGCCAGCAGCCACCCCCCTCCTGGTGAGACTGAAGCTTTCTTT.

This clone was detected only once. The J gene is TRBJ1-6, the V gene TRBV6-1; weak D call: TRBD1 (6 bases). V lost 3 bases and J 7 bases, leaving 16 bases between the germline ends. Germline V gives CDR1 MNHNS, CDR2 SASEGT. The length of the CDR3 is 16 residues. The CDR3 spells CASSDPIQGWNSPLHF. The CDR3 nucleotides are TGTGCCAGCAGTGACCCGATCCAGGGGTGGAATTCACCCCTCCACTTT.

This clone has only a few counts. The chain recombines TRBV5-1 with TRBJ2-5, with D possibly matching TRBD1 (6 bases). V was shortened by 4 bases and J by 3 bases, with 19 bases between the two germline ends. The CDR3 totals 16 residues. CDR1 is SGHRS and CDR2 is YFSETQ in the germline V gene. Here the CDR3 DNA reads TGCGCCAGCAGCATTGGACAGAGCCCGGGGAAAGAGACCCAGTACTTC. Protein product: CASSIGQSPGKETQYF.

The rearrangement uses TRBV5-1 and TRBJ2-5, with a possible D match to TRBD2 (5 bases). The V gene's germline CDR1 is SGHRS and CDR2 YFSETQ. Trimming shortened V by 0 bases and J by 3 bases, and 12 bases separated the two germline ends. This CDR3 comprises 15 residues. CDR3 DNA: TGCGCCAGCAGCTTGGGACCCCGGGAAAAAGAGACCCAGTACTTC. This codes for CASSLGPREKETQYF. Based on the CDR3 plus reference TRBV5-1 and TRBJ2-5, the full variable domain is KAGVTQTPRYLIKTRGQQVTLSCSPISGHRSVSWYQQTPGQGLQFLFEYFSETQRNKGNFPGRFSGRQFSNSRSEMNVSTLELGDSALYLCASSLGPREKETQYFGPGTRLLVL.

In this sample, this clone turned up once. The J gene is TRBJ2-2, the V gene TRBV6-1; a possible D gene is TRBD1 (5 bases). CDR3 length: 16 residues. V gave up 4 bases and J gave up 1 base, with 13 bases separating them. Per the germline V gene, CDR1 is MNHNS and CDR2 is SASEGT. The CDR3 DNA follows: TGTGCCAGCAGTGCCCAAGGACACCTGAACACCGGGGAGCTGTTTTTT. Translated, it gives CASSAQGHLNTGELFF.

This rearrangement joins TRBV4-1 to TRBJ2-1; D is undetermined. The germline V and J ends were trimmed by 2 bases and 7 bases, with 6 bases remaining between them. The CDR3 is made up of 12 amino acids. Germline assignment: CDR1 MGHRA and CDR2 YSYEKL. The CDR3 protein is CASSQSGNEQFF. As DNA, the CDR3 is TGCGCCAGCAGCCAATCCGGGAATGAGCAGTTCTTC.

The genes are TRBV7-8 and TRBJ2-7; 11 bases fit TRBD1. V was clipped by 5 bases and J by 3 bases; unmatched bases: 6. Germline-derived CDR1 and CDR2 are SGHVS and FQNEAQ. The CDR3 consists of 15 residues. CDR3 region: CASSPLGTGGYEQYF. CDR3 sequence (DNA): TGTGCCAGCAGCCCTTTAGGGACAGGGGGCTACGAGCAGTACTTC.

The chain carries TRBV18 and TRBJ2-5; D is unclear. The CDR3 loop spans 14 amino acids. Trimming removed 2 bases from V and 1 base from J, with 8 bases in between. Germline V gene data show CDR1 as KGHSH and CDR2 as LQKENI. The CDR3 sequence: CASSPKNSQETQYF. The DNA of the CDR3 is TGTGCCAGCTCACCAAAGAACTCCCAAGAGACCCAGTACTTC.

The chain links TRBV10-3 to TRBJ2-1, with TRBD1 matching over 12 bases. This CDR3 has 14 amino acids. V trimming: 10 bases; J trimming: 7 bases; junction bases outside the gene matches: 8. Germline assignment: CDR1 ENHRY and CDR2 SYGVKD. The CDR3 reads CATRPGQGANEQFF. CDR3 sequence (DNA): TGTGCCACTCGCCCGGGACAGGGGGCAAATGAGCAGTTCTTC.

In nucleotides, the CDR3 is TGTGCCAGCAGTGAAATGGCGACTTACGATCATATGGGCTACACCTTC. Its translation: CASSEMATYDHMGYTF. The chain links TRBV6-1 to TRBJ1-2; D unclear. Germline V gives CDR1 MNHNS, CDR2 SASEGT. This CDR3 is built from 16 residues. The ends were cut back, 2 bases at V and 8 bases at J, with 21 bases in the middle.

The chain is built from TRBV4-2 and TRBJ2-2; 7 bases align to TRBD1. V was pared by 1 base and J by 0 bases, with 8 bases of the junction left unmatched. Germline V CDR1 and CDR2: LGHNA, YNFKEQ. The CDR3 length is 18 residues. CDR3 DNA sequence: TGTGCCAGCAGCCAAGGGCTTCCCGGGACAGCGAACACCGGGGAGCTGTTTTTT. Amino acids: CASSQGLPGTANTGELFF.

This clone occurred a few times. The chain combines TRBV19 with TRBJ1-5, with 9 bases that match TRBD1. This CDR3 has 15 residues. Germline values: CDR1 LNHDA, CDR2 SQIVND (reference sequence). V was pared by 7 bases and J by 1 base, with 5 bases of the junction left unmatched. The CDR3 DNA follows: TGTGCCAGTAACCCGGACAGGGGAAGCAATCAGCCCCAGCATTTT. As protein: CASNPDRGSNQPQHF.

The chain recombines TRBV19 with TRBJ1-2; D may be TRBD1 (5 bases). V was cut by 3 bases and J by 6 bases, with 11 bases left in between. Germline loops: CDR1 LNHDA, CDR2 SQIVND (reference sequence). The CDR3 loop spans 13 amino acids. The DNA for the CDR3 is TGTGCCAGTAGTATGTCTACGGGGGATGGCTACACCTTC. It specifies CASSMSTGDGYTF. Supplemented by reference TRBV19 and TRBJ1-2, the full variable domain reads DGGITQSPKYLFRKEGQNVTLSCEQNLNHDAMYWYRQDPGQGLRLIYYSQIVNDFQKGDIAEGYSVSREKKESFPLTVTSAQKNPTAFYLCASSMSTGDGYTFGSGTRLTVV.

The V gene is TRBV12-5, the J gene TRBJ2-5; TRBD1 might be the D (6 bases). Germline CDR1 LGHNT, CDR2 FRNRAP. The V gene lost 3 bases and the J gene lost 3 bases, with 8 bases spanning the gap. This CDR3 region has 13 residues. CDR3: CASGFNREETQYF. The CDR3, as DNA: TGTGCTAGTGGTTTTAACAGGGAAGAGACCCAGTACTTC.

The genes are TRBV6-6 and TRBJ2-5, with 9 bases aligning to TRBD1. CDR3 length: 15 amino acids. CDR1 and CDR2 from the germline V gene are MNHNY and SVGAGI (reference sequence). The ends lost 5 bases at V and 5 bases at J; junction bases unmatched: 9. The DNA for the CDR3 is TGTGCCAGCAGTCCTCCGGGACAGGGTCTCGAGACCCAGTACTTC. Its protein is CASSPPGQGLETQYF.

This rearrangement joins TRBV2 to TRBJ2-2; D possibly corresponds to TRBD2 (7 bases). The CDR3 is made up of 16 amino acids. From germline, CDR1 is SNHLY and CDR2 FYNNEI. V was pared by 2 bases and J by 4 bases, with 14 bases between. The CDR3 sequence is CASSERFGGATGELFF. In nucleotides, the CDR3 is TGTGCCAGCAGTGAACGTTTTGGGGGGGCCACCGGGGAGCTGTTTTTT.

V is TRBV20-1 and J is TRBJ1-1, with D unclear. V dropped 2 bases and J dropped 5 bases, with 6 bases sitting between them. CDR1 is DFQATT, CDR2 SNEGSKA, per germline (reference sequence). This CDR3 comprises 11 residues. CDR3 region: CSARSGTEAFF. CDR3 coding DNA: TGCAGTGCTAGATCGGGGACTGAAGCTTTCTTT.

CDR3 DNA: TGTGCCAGCAGCCCCCGGCCGACAGGGGAACAGCCCCAGCATTTT. Translated, it gives CASSPRPTGEQPQHF. V usage is TRBV5-6 and J usage is TRBJ1-5, with 8 bases lining up with TRBD1. The CDR3 length is 15 residues. V lost 4 bases, J lost 7 bases, and 10 bases stayed unmatched. The germline V gene encodes CDR1 SGHDT and CDR2 YYEEEE.

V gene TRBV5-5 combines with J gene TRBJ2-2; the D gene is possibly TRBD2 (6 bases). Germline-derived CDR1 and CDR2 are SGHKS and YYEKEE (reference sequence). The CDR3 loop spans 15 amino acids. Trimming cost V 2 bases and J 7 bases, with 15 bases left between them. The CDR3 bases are TGTGCCAGCAGCTTAGGGCCGACCGGGGGCGGGGAGCTGTTTTTT. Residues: CASSLGPTGGGELFF.

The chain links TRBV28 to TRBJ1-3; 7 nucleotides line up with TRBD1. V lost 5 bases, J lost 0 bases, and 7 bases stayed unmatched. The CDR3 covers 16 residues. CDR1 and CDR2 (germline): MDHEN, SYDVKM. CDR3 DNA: TGTGCCAGCAGTGGCCCGAGGACAGGCTCTGGAAACACCATATATTTT. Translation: CASSGPRTGSGNTIYF.

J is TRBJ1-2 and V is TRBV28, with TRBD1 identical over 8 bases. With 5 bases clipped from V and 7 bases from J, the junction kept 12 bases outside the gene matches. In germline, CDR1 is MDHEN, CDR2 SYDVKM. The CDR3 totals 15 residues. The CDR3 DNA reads TGTGCCAGCAGTCTGACCAGGGGGCGCGTTGGTGGCTACACCTTC. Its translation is CASSLTRGRVGGYTF.

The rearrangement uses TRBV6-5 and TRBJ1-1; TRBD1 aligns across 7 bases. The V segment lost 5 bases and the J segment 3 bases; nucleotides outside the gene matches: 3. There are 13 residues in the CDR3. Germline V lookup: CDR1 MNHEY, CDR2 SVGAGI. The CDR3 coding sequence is TGTGCCAGCAGTCGAGGGACAGACACTGAAGCTTTCTTT. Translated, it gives CASSRGTDTEAFF.

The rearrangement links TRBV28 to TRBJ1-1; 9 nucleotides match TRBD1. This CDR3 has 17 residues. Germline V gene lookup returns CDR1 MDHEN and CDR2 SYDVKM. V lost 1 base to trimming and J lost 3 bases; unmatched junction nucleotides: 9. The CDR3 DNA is TGTGCCAGCAGTTTATCCGGGACAGGGCTCGGCTACACTGAAGCTTTCTTT. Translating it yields CASSLSGTGLGYTEAFF.

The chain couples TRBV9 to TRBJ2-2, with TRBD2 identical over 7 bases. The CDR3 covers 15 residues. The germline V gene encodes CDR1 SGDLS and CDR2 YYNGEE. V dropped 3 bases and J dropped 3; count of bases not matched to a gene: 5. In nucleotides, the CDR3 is TGTGCCAGCAGCGGGCGGGGGTACGACACCGGGGAGCTGTTTTTT. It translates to CASSGRGYDTGELFF.